This TCR beta chain was observed in a study of blood T cell repertoires in COVID-19. Whole-study context: Some COVID-19 samples were acute and others convalescent; all came from the United States, Italy and Spain. PBMCs, B-cell-depleted T cells, or T cells were the source of the cDNA or gDNA that made up the material.

V shed 0 bases and J 2 bases; nucleotides not matched to a gene: 6. Germline-derived CDR1 and CDR2 are LNHDA and SQIVND (reference sequence). CDR3 length: 17 amino acids. Per the original data handling: Reference gene primer amplification yielded estimated nucleated cell counts. TCRdb keeps only in-frame clones here, not all; method: immunoSEQ multiplex PCR. That table supplies the V and J calls and clone size; D and trimming were determined from the DNA. This table has under 200,000 clones, about nine tenths appearing once. The chain is built from TRBV19 and TRBJ1-3; TRBD1 agrees at 8 bases. The TCR originated in a young man with active or convalescent COVID-19. The sequencing input was peripheral blood. The CDR3, as DNA: TGTGCCAGTAGTATAGATCTCGAGACAGGGGCTGGAAACACCATATATTTT. Its translation: CASSIDLETGAGNTIYF.